The present T cell receptor beta chain was sequenced within a study of molecular identifiers for immune sequencing clone quantification. Making the bulk TCR libraries relied on previously described methods and listed TCR primers. TCRdb re-analysed the PCR reads in MiXCR, keeping a single row per CDR3 protein. The sample records some 88,000 distinct CDR3 sequences, over 20% being singletons. The sequenced sample was naive CD8+ T cells from blood, with Jurkat cell RNA spiked in. The subset is: FACS-sorted CD8+CD4-CCR7+CD45RA+ naive T cells. The source of this sequence is a human donor in good health. Some libraries in this study had Jurkat cell RNA spiked in.

The CDR3 DNA follows: TGTGCCAGCAGTTACTCAGAGTACGAGCAGTACTTC. Translating it yields CASSYSEYEQYF. The rearrangement joins TRBV6-6 to TRBJ2-7; D remains unclear. This CDR3 comprises 12 residues. Germline V gives CDR1 MNHNY, CDR2 SVGAGI (reference sequence). The V end lost 0 bases, the J end lost 4 bases, and 4 bases lay between the germline ends.